The present T cell receptor (beta chain) was sequenced within a study of cytomegalovirus exposure and HLA in healthy donors. The study ran its PCR with 60 Vbeta and 13 Jbeta primers. The protocol was immunoSEQ multiplex PCR, while the TCRdb copy is restricted to in-frame clones and leaves out a portion. This table holds approximately 190,000 clones, around 86% found once. Concerning this clone itself: Its antigen is not identified.

The length of the CDR3 is 13 residues. The germline V gene has CDR1 GTSNPN and CDR2 SVGIG (reference sequence). V lost 0 bases to trimming and J lost 6 bases, with 9 bases between them. Findings of the study overall: A few CMV-associated chains were confirmed in vitro to be specific for CMV antigens.

This TCR derives from a man aged 25-45 years in good health and CMV-seronegative. This chain joins TRBV30 and TRBJ1-5; D gene ambiguous. The specimen was PBMCs. This chain's CDR3 is CAWSVQDGQPQHF. CDR3 sequence (DNA): TGTGCCTGGAGTGTCCAGGATGGTCAGCCCCAGCATTTT.